The 12 T cell receptor beta chains listed next were all sequenced from one sample in a study of blood T cell repertoires in COVID-19. Libraries were prepared by immunoSEQ multiplex PCR; TCRdb keeps only in-frame clonotypes and omits some of them. The table records some 290,000 clones, roughly 88% of them present only once. What was sequenced was peripheral blood. All receptors come from a young woman with COVID-19, enrolled during active disease.

V and J are TRBV6-6 and TRBJ1-1; 9 bases agree with TRBD1. J lost 11 bases, V lost 5 bases, and 15 bases had no gene match. The CDR3 covers 15 residues. The germline gives CDR1 MNHNY, CDR2 SVGAGI (reference sequence). The chain's CDR3 is CASSNRDRDSFSAFF. The CDR3 nucleotides are TGTGCCAGCAGTAACCGGGACAGGGATTCCTTCTCCGCTTTCTTT.

This chain joins TRBV12-3 or TRBV12-4 and TRBJ2-4; D gene unclear. V lost 4 bases, J lost 8 bases, and 6 bases lay in between. This CDR3 is built from 11 residues. As DNA, the CDR3 is TGTGCCAGCAGTTCCCTCGACATTCAGTACTTC. It translates to CASSSLDIQYF.

This sequence joins TRBV28 and TRBJ1-5, with 7 bases lining up with TRBD1. The V gene's germline CDR1 is MDHEN and CDR2 SYDVKM. With V trimmed by 5 bases and J by 5 bases, 9 bases remained unmatched. This CDR3 comprises 15 residues. The CDR3 is CASSRNTGAYQPQHF. CDR3 DNA: TGTGCCAGCAGTCGAAACACAGGGGCGTATCAGCCCCAGCATTTT.

The rearrangement links TRBV7-9 to TRBJ1-5; a possible D gene is TRBD1 (5 bases). CDR1 is SEHNR, CDR2 FQNEAQ, per germline (reference sequence). The CDR3 totals 13 residues. V was pared by 6 bases and J by 3 bases, with 9 bases between. The DNA of the CDR3 is TGTGCCAGCAGGCAGACAGCCAATCAGCCCCAGCATTTT. This gives the protein CASRQTANQPQHF.

This rearrangement joins TRBV9 to TRBJ2-3; 8 nucleotides agree with TRBD2. The V segment lost 4 bases and the J segment 3 bases; nucleotides outside the gene matches: 7. This CDR3 region has 15 residues. Germline V gene data show CDR1 as SGDLS and CDR2 as YYNGEE. In nucleotides, the CDR3 is TGTGCCAGCAGCACCCGCGGCGGGAGGACAGATACGCAGTATTTT. Encoded protein: CASSTRGGRTDTQYF.

This chain uses TRBV20-1 with TRBJ1-1; D gene ambiguous. Between the trimmed V and J ends, which lost 4 bases and 3 bases, there was a span of 6 bases. The germline CDR1 and CDR2 sequences are DFQATT and SNEGSKA (reference sequence). This CDR3 contains 11 residues. CDR3 protein: CSAISYTEAFF. Here the CDR3 DNA reads TGCAGTGCTATTTCTTACACTGAAGCTTTCTTT.

This chain connects TRBV12-3 or TRBV12-4 to TRBJ1-5; D may be TRBD1 (5 bases). V lost 4 bases to trimming and J lost 4 bases, with 5 bases between them. This CDR3 has 12 residues. CDR3 DNA sequence: TGTGCCAGCAGTTACAGGAATCAGCCCCAGCATTTT. Its translation is CASSYRNQPQHF.

This clone appeared once. The gene calls are TRBV5-6 and TRBJ2-1; TRBD2 aligns across 7 bases. Germline V gene lookup returns CDR1 SGHDT and CDR2 YYEEEE. Germline trimming cut 3 bases from V and 4 bases from J; bases unmatched to any gene: 4. The CDR3 has 14 residues. The CDR3 here is CASSWTRLYNEQFF. CDR3 nucleotide sequence: TGTGCCAGCAGCTGGACTAGACTATACAATGAGCAGTTCTTC.

The rearrangement joins TRBV7-9 to TRBJ2-2; D gene uncertain. Germline CDR1 and CDR2: SEHNR and FQNEAQ (reference sequence). Trimming removed 1 base at V and 1 base at J, with 7 bases between. The CDR3 sequence is 15 residues long. Written as DNA, the CDR3 is TGTGCCAGCAGCTTAGGCAGGCTGAACACCGGGGAGCTGTTTTTT. It translates to CASSLGRLNTGELFF.

This clone was found once. The V gene is TRBV18, the J gene TRBJ2-3; D might be TRBD1 (6 bases). The CDR3 spans 13 residues. Germline CDR1 KGHSH, CDR2 LQKENI. The V end was cut by 6 bases, the J end by 6 bases, with 13 bases between. The CDR3 here is CASSPGERDTQYF. The CDR3 region has the DNA TGTGCCAGCTCGCCAGGGGAGCGGGATACGCAGTATTTT.

The J gene is TRBJ1-6, the V gene TRBV2; D is possibly TRBD1 (6 bases). This CDR3 spans 15 amino acids. Trimming removed 3 bases from V and 9 bases from J, with 15 bases in between. CDR1 is SNHLY, CDR2 FYNNEI, per germline. CDR3 sequence reads: CASSDPGVSSSPLHF. DNA of the CDR3: TGTGCCAGCAGTGATCCAGGGGTATCGAGTTCACCCCTCCACTTT.

The J gene is TRBJ2-2, the V gene TRBV7-8; TRBD1 matches at 8 bases. Germline V CDR1 and CDR2: SGHVS, FQNEAQ. Trimming cost V 8 bases and J 2 bases; bases outside gene matches: 7. CDR3 length: 15 residues. The CDR3 sequence is CASAPGGGNTGELFF. The CDR3 bases are TGTGCCAGCGCACCAGGGGGCGGAAACACCGGGGAGCTGTTTTTT.